The T cell receptor beta chain described here comes from a study of blood T cell repertoires in COVID-19. Study in general: Collection of acute and convalescent COVID-19 samples took place in the United States, Italy and Spain. Sample material is recorded as cDNA or gDNA derived from T cells, B-cell-depleted T cells, or PBMCs.

Original methodology: The authors estimated nucleated cell counts from reference gene primer amplification. Profiling relied on immunoSEQ multiplex PCR, and the TCRdb table lists in-frame clones only, not all of them. V and J calls and clone size come straight from that table; D and trimming were deduced from the DNA. The data hold about 110,000 clones, with over 70% observed a single time. Per the germline V gene, CDR1 is SEHNR and CDR2 is FQNEAQ (reference sequence). Germline trimming cut 6 bases from V and 2 bases from J; bases unmatched to any gene: 6. The CDR3 extends over 15 amino acids. The sequenced sample consisted of peripheral blood. The chain joins TRBV7-9 to TRBJ2-1; 8 positions agree with TRBD1. This receptor was obtained from a human donor in a cohort sampled during active or convalescent COVID-19. The CDR3 spells CASRSTGGPYNEQFF. The CDR3 DNA reads TGTGCCAGCAGGTCTACAGGGGGGCCCTACAATGAGCAGTTCTTC.